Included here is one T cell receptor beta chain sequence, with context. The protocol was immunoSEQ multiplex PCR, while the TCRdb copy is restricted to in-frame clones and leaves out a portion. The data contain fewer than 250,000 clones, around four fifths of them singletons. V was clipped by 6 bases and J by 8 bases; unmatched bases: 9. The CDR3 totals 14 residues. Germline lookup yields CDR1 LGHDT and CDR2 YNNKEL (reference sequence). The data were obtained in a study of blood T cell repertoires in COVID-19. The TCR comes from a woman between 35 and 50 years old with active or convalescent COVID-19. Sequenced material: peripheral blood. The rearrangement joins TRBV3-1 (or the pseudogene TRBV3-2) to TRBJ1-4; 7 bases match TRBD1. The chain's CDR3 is CASSNGAGGEKLFF. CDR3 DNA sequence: TGTGCCAGCAGTAACGGGGCAGGGGGGGAAAAACTGTTTTTT.